This is a list of T cell receptor beta chains from one sample in a study of blood T cell repertoires in COVID-19. Clones were read by immunoSEQ multiplex PCR, and TCRdb kept only the in-frame ones, dropping some. The sample has about 300,000 clones; around 82% are singletons. Sequenced sample: peripheral blood. The receptors stem from a woman aged 45-65 years with acute or convalescent COVID-19. Both conserved end residues are part of each CDR3. Fields, in order: clone size, J gene, V gene, D gene, CDR3 protein, CDR3 DNA. D genes are given only for firm matches. Size values are once, few and many counts, or a class for expanded clones, and some rows have none.

once	TRBJ2-3	TRBV2	-	CASKGGTSTDTQYF	TGTGCCAGCAAAGGCGGGACTAGCACAGATACGCAGTATTTT
-	TRBJ1-1	TRBV5-1	TRBD1	CASSLGDRDAEAFF	TGCGCCAGCAGCTTGGGGGACAGGGACGCTGAAGCTTTCTTT
-	TRBJ1-1	TRBV6-4	-	CASSPDFNTEAFF	TGTGCCAGCAGCCCCGACTTTAACACTGAAGCTTTCTTT
few	TRBJ1-6	TRBV7-9	-	CASSPAGLSSYNSPLHF	TGTGCCAGCAGCCCCGCGGGCCTCAGCTCCTATAATTCACCCCTCCACTTT
-	TRBJ2-1	TRBV5-4	TRBD2	CASRIAGSGAYNEQFF	TGTGCCAGCAGGATAGCGGGAAGCGGCGCCTACAATGAGCAGTTCTTC
few	TRBJ2-1	TRBV24-1	TRBD2	CATSARLAKNEQFF	TGTGCCACCAGTGCCCGACTAGCGAAGAATGAGCAGTTCTTC
-	TRBJ1-3	TRBV5-1	-	CASSQQGHGNTIYF	TGCGCCAGCAGCCAACAGGGTCACGGAAACACCATATATTTT
-	TRBJ2-7	TRBV27	-	CASSPMRGGRSLYEQYF	TGTGCCAGCAGTCCCATGAGAGGGGGTAGGAGCCTCTACGAGCAGTACTTC
-	TRBJ1-3	TRBV10-3	TRBD1	CAISLGGGNTIYF	TGTGCCATCAGTCTAGGGGGCGGAAACACCATATATTTT
-	TRBJ1-1	TRBV7-9	-	CASSLGGHLNTEAFF	TGTGCCAGCAGCTTAGGAGGGCACTTGAACACTGAAGCTTTCTTT
-	TRBJ1-4	TRBV19	-	CASTSVTGQGVEKLFF	-
-	TRBJ1-3	TRBV7-2	-	CASSLGAYSGNTIYF	TGTGCCAGCAGCTTAGGAGCTTACTCTGGAAACACCATATATTTT
-	TRBJ1-6	TRBV28	TRBD1	CAFRDRANNSPLHF	TGTGCCTTCCGGGACAGGGCTAATAATTCACCCCTCCACTTT
-	TRBJ2-7	TRBV5-4	-	CASSSRAEETYEQYF	TGTGCCAGCAGCTCGAGGGCGGAGGAAACCTACGAGCAGTACTTC
few	TRBJ1-3	TRBV5-1	-	CASSLDGDRRVNTIYF	TGCGCCAGCAGCTTGGATGGAGACAGAAGGGTAAACACCATATATTTT
-	TRBJ1-2	TRBV7-9	-	CASWGRKAGYTF	TGTGCCAGCTGGGGCCGGAAGGCTGGCTACACCTTC
-	TRBJ1-1	TRBV19	TRBD1	CASSGTGLNTEAFF	TGTGCCAGTAGTGGGACAGGGCTGAACACTGAAGCTTTCTTT
-	TRBJ2-1	TRBV10-1	TRBD2	CASSESASGMYNEQFF	TGCGCCAGCAGTGAGTCGGCTAGCGGGATGTACAATGAGCAGTTCTTC
-	TRBJ1-3	TRBV10-1	TRBD1	CASSETDRDSGNTIYF	TGCGCCAGCAGTGAGACAGACAGGGACTCTGGAAACACCATATATTTT
-	TRBJ2-5	TRBV7-9	-	CASSLRAGLQETQYF	TGTGCCAGCAGCTTAAGGGCGGGATTACAAGAGACCCAGTACTTC
-	TRBJ1-6	TRBV27	-	CASSGFASRNSPLHF	TGTGCCAGCAGTGGGTTCGCTAGTCGGAATTCACCCCTCCACTTT
-	TRBJ2-1	TRBV24-1	TRBD2	CATRLAGADNEQFF	TGTGCCACCAGGCTAGCGGGGGCCGACAATGAGCAGTTCTTC
-	TRBJ1-2	TRBV28	-	CASSTTDYGYTF	TGTGCCAGCAGCACAACAGACTATGGCTACACCTTC
-	TRBJ2-5	TRBV18	TRBD2	CASSSGTSGNRETQYF	TGTGCCAGCTCATCCGGGACTAGCGGGAACAGGGAGACCCAGTACTTC
-	TRBJ2-1	TRBV13	TRBD2	CASSLVGAGGGYNEQFF	TGTGCCAGCAGCTTAGTCGGAGCGGGGGGAGGGTACAATGAGCAGTTCTTC
-	TRBJ2-3	TRBV7-6	TRBD2	CASSSTSGGLTDTQYF	TGTGCCAGCAGCTCGACTAGCGGGGGCCTCACAGATACGCAGTATTTT
-	TRBJ1-4	TRBV5-1	-	CASSLDTGFGKEKLFF	TGCGCCAGCAGCTTGGATACGGGTTTTGGCAAGGAAAAACTGTTTTTT
few	TRBJ2-7	TRBV7-2	-	CASSLYHREPQYF	TGTGCCAGCAGCCTCTACCACAGGGAACCGCAGTACTTC
-	TRBJ1-5	TRBV27	-	CASSSAYSQPQHF	TGTGCCAGCAGTTCCGCTTACTCTCAGCCCCAGCATTTT
-	TRBJ2-1	TRBV11-1	-	CATSPGGSYNEQFF	TGTGCCACCTCGCCTGGAGGCTCCTACAATGAGCAGTTCTTC
-	TRBJ1-2	TRBV6-4	-	CASSDTPQGGYTF	TGTGCCAGCAGTGACACACCTCAGGGGGGCTACACCTTC
-	TRBJ2-7	TRBV25-1	TRBD2	CASSESERETSYEQYF	TGTGCCAGCAGTGAATCTGAGCGGGAGACTTCCTACGAGCAGTACTTC
-	TRBJ2-5	TRBV18	TRBD2	CASSPRTSGGEETQYF	TGTGCCAGCTCACCGAGGACTAGCGGGGGGGAAGAGACCCAGTACTTC
-	TRBJ2-7	TRBV29-1	TRBD1	CSVEGTGTGGTYEQYF	TGCAGCGTTGAAGGGACCGGGACAGGGGGCACCTACGAGCAGTACTTC
few	TRBJ1-2	TRBV5-5	-	CASSVSPGGAGYGYTF	TGTGCCAGCAGCGTCAGCCCTGGGGGGGCGGGCTATGGCTACACCTTC
-	TRBJ2-1	TRBV2	TRBD1	CASRGQGASQFF	TGTGCCAGCAGAGGACAGGGGGCTTCGCAGTTCTTC
-	TRBJ2-6	TRBV6-6	TRBD1	CASSNPGGDEANVLTF	TGTGCCAGCAGCAATCCAGGGGGCGACGAAGCCAACGTCCTGACTTTC
once	TRBJ2-5	TRBV20-1	-	CSASAGNQETQYF	TGCAGTGCTAGTGCAGGCAACCAAGAGACCCAGTACTTC
-	TRBJ2-7	TRBV18	TRBD2	CASSLGLAGVSYEQYF	TGTGCCAGCTCACTCGGACTAGCGGGGGTCTCCTACGAGCAGTACTTC
-	TRBJ1-5	TRBV12-5	-	CASGPYGASNQPQHF	TGTGCTAGTGGTCCCTATGGGGCTAGCAATCAGCCCCAGCATTTT
-	TRBJ1-3	TRBV30	-	CAWGSQGNTIYF	TGTGCCTGGGGTTCGCAGGGAAACACCATATATTTT
-	TRBJ2-7	TRBV15	TRBD2	CATSRDRVAGVEQYF	TGTGCCACCAGCAGAGATAGGGTAGCGGGAGTGGAGCAGTACTTC
-	TRBJ1-1	TRBV2	-	CASSARQIMNTEAFF	TGTGCCAGCAGTGCCCGACAGATCATGAACACTGAAGCTTTCTTT
-	TRBJ1-2	TRBV6-5	TRBD1	CASSYIGTDFYGYTF	TGTGCCAGCAGTTATATCGGGACAGACTTCTATGGCTACACCTTC
once	TRBJ2-3	TRBV5-6	-	CASSLTGAAGNTQYF	TGTGCCAGCAGCTTGACTGGGGCCGCAGGGAATACGCAGTATTTT
-	TRBJ1-6	TRBV2	TRBD1	CASTRDRDNSPLHF	TGTGCCAGCACGCGGGACAGGGATAATTCACCCCTCCACTTT
-	TRBJ1-2	TRBV12-3/TRBV12-4	-	CASSLIQGYGYTF	TGTGCCAGCAGTCTCATCCAGGGGTATGGCTACACCTTC
-	TRBJ1-2	TRBV5-1	TRBD1	CASSTEGAGGYTF	TGCGCCAGCAGCACCGAGGGGGCAGGTGGCTACACCTTC
once	TRBJ2-3	TRBV5-6	TRBD1	CASSKGTGGGTDTQYF	TGTGCCAGCAGCAAGGGGACAGGGGGCGGCACAGATACGCAGTATTTT
-	TRBJ2-3	TRBV7-8	TRBD1	CASSSSGQGVDTQYF	TGTGCCAGCAGCTCCTCCGGACAGGGGGTAGATACGCAGTATTTT
once	TRBJ2-6	TRBV4-1	TRBD2	CASSQHTGTRGANVLTF	TGCGCCAGCAGCCAACATACAGGGACTAGGGGTGCCAACGTCCTGACTTTC
-	TRBJ1-1	TRBV19	TRBD1	CASSPGQGGNTEAFF	TGTGCCAGTAGTCCAGGACAGGGAGGGAACACTGAAGCTTTCTTT
-	TRBJ2-5	TRBV19	-	CASSPRQKGQETQYF	TGTGCCAGTAGCCCTCGACAGAAAGGTCAAGAGACCCAGTACTTC
-	TRBJ1-5	TRBV29-1	TRBD1	CSVVETGVNSNQPQHF	TGCAGCGTTGTTGAGACAGGGGTCAATAGCAATCAGCCCCAGCATTTT